This TCR beta chain was identified during a study of blood T cells in healthy people across ages. RNA extraction gave at least 6 micrograms of total RNA per sample. Points from the study as a whole: Relative to aged donors, long-lived donors carried more naive CD4+ cells and displayed higher diversity. CMV infection status of these donors was not known.

This clonotype has more than one count but fewer than ten. Antigen unknown. Primers used in a second PCR of about 7 to 12 cycles were a sample-barcoded 5' primer and a J-beta primer mix. A 12-random-nucleotide template-switch adaptor tagged each cDNA molecule. TCRdb called the 5' RACE reads again in MiXCR, with one record for every CDR3 protein. The repertoire includes approximately 1.5 million distinct CDR3 sequences, around 35% of them detected once, and approximately 10% sits in the top ten. Per germline, CDR1 MNHNS and CDR2 SASEGT. This CDR3 has 12 amino acids. Trimming pared 6 bases from V and 3 bases from J, leaving 8 bases between.

This TCR was sampled from a woman aged 25-40 years in good health. This chain joins TRBV6-1 and TRBJ2-5, with D possibly matching TRBD1 (5 bases). The sample consisted of blood. The CDR3 sequence: CASSRDKETQYF. As DNA, the CDR3 is TGTGCCAGCAGCAGGGATAAAGAGACCCAGTACTTC.